The source of this TCR beta chain is a study of blood T cell repertoires in COVID-19. Study-level information: Samples taken during acute and convalescent COVID-19 were collected in the United States, Italy and Spain. T cells, B-cell-depleted T cells, or PBMCs provided the cDNA or gDNA that served as material.

As processed by the authors: Reference gene primer amplification gave nucleated cell count estimates. Here immunoSEQ multiplex PCR was the method, and the copy in TCRdb shows in-frame clones only, minus some. V, J and clone size are those of that table, while D and trimming were read from the DNA. The sample shows around 200,000 clones, under 85% of them seen only once. This CDR3 spans 14 amino acids. From germline, CDR1 is LNHDA and CDR2 SQIVND (reference sequence). V was clipped by 3 bases and J by 2 bases; unmatched bases: 4. The V call is TRBV19, the J call TRBJ2-7, with TRBD1 identical over 7 bases. This sequence originates from a human donor in a cohort sampled during active COVID-19. The specimen sequenced was peripheral blood. CDR3 nucleotides: TGTGCCAGTAGTATTATAGGGGGCACCTACGAGCAGTACTTC. This translates into CASSIIGGTYEQYF.